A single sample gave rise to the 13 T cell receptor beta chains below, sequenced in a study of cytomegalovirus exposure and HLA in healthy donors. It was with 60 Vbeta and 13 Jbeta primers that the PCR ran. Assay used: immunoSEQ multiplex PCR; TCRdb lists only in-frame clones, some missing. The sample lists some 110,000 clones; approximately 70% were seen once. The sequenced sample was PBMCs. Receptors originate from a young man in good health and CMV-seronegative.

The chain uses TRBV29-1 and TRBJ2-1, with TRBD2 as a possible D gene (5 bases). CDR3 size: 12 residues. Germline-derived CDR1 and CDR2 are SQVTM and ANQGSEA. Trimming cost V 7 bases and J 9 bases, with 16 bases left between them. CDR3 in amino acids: CSASRVGGEQFF. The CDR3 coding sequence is TGCAGCGCATCGAGGGTCGGTGGTGAGCAGTTCTTC.

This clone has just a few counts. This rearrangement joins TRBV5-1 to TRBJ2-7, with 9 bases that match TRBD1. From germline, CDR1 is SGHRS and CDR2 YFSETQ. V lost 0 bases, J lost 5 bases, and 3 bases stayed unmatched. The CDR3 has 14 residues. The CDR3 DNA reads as TGCGCCAGCAGCTTGGTGGGACAGGGAAACGAGCAGTACTTC. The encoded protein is CASSLVGQGNEQYF.

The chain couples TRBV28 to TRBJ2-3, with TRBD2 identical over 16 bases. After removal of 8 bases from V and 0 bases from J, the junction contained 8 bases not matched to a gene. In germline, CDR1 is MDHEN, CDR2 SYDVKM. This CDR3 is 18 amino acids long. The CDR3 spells CASYGTSGRALSTDTQYF. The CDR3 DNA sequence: TGTGCCAGCTACGGGACTAGCGGGAGGGCCCTCAGCACAGATACGCAGTATTTT.

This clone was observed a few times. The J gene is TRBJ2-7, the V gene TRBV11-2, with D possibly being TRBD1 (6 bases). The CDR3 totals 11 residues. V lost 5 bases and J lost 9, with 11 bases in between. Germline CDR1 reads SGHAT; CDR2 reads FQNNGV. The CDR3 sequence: CASSPGAVQYF. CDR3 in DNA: TGTGCCAGCAGCCCAGGGGCAGTGCAGTACTTC.

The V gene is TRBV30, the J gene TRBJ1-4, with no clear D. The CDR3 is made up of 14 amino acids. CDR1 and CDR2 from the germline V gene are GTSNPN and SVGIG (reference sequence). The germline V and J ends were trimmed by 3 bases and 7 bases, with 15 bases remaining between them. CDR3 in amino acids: CAWSEGGSGEKLFF. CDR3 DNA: TGTGCCTGGAGCGAAGGAGGGTCTGGTGAAAAACTGTTTTTT.

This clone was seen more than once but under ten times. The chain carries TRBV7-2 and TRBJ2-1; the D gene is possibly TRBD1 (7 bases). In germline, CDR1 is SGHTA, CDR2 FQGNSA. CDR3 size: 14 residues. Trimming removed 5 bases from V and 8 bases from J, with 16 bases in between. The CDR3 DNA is TGTGCCAGCAGCCCTAGCAGGGGGGACGATGAGCAGTTCTTC. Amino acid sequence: CASSPSRGDDEQFF.

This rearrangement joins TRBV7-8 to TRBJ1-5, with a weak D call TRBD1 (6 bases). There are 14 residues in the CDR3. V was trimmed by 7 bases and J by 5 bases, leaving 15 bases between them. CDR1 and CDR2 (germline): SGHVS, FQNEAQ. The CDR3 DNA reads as TGTGCCAGCACCAGCAGGGACAAAGATCAGCCCCAGCATTTT. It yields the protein CASTSRDKDQPQHF.

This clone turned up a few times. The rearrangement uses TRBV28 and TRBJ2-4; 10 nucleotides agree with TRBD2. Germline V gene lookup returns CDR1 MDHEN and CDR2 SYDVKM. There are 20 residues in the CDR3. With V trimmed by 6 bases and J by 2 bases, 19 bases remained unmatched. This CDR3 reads CASRPGLVSGRAVSKNIQYF. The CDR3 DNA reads TGTGCCAGCAGACCGGGACTGGTAAGCGGGAGGGCCGTATCCAAAAACATTCAGTACTTC.

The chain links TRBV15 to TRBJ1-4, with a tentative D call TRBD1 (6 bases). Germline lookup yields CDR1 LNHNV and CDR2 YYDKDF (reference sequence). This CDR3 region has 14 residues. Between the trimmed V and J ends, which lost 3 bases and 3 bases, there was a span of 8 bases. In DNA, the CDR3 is TGTGCCACCAGCAGGGGGGCTGCTAATGAAAAACTGTTTTTT. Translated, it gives CATSRGAANEKLFF. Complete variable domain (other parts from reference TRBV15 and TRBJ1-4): DAMVIQNPRYQVTQFGKPVTLSCSQTLNHNVMYWYQQKSSQAPKLLFHYYDKDFNNEADTPDNFQSRRPNTSFCFLDIRSPGLGDTAMYLCATSRGAANEKLFFGSGTQLSVL.

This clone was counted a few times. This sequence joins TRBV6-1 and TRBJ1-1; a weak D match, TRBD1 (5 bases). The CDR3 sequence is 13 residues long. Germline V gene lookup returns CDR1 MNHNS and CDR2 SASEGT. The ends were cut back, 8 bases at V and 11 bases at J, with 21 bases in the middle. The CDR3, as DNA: TGTGCCAGCGCTGCAGTGCAGGGAAGTGACGCTTTCTTT. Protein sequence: CASAAVQGSDAFF.

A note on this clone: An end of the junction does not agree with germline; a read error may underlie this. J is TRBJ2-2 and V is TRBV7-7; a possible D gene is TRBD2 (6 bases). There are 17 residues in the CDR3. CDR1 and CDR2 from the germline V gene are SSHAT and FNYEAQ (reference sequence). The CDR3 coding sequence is TGTGCTAGCAGCCTATCACCCGGGAGTTCCTTCACCGGGGAGCTGTTTTTT. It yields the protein CASSLSPGSSFTGELFF. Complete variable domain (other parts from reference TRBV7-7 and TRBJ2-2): GAGVSQSPRYKVTKRGQDVTLRCDPISSHATLYWYQQALGQGPEFLTYFNYEAQPDKSGLPSDRFSAERPEGSISTLTIQRTEQRDSAMYRCASSLSPGSSFTGELFFGEGSRLTVL.

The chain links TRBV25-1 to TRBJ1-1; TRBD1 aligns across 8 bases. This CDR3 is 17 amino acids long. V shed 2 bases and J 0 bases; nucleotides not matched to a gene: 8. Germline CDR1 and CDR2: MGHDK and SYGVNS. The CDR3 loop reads CASSEDWTGRLNTEAFF. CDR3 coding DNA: TGTGCCAGCAGTGAAGACTGGACAGGGAGGCTGAACACTGAAGCTTTCTTT.

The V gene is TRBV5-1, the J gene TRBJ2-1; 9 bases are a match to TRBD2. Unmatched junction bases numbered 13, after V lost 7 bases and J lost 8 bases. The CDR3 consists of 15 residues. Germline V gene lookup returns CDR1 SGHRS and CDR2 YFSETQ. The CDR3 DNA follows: TGCGCCAGCCTCCCGATAGCGGGAGTAAATCATGAGCAGTTCTTC. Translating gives CASLPIAGVNHEQFF. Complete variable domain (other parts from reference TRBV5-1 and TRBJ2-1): KAGVTQTPRYLIKTRGQQVTLSCSPISGHRSVSWYQQTPGQGLQFLFEYFSETQRNKGNFPGRFSGRQFSNSRSEMNVSTLELGDSALYLCASLPIAGVNHEQFFGPGTRLTVL.